The T cell receptor beta chain under discussion was sequenced for a study of technical replicates of blood from several donors (dated 2017 in TCRdb). For CDR1 and CDR2, the germline V gene lists SQVTM and ANQGSEA. V has 6 bases trimmed and J has 5 bases trimmed; junction bases matching no gene number 6. From cysteine to phenylalanine, the CDR3 is 13 amino acids long. Of all the DNA, just the CDR3 is kept, 39 bases in frame from base 1. The library came from the immunoSEQ multiplex PCR assay. Here the immuneACCESS table is served through TCRdb, limited to in-frame sequences with V and J called. Missing clones are a known gap in these copies; in checked studies unresolved V genes cover under half, and the rest lacks a known reason. The sample table holds some 57,000 clones, of which almost 97% were seen once. Over 0.15% of the sample is taken by the ten largest. Concerning this clone: The specificity of this receptor is unknown. Base quality data are lacking; no much larger clone is found one base away.

The source of this sequence is a human donor in good health. The specimen was T cells isolated from PBMCs. Rearrangement joined TRBV29-1 to TRBJ2-5; 10 central bases correspond to TRBD1. The nucleotide sequence reads TGCAGCGTCCGGGACAGGGGATTCGAGACCCAGTACTTC. Translated, it reads CSVRDRGFETQYF. Joined to the reference TRBV29-1 and TRBJ2-5 proteins, this CDR3 gives the full variable domain: SAVISQKPSRDICQRGTSLTIQCQVDSQVTMMFWYRQQPGQSLTLIATANQGSEATYESGFVIDKFPISRPNLTFSTLTVSNMSPEDSSIYLCSVRDRGFETQYFGPGTRLLVL.